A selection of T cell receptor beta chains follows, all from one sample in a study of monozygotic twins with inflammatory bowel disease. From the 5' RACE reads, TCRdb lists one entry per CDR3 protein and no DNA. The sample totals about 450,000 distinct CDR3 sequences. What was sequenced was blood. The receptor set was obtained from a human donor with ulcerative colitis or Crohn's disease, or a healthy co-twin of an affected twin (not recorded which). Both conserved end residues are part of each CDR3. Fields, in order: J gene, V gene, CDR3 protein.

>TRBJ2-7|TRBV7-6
CASSLGVASEQYF
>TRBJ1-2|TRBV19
CASSIAGELRGYTF
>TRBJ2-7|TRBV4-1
CASSQEEVQGPYEQYF
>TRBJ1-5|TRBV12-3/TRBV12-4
CATQGPGNQPQHF
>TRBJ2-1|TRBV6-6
CASSYLGVNNEQFF
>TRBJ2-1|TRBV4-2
CASSQVAVGGMVSYNEQFF
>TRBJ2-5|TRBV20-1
CSARTGSQETQYF
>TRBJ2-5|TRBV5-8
CASSFGGGGTWETQYF
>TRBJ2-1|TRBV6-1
CASTSARGQTASSYNEQFF
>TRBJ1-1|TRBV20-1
CSARVSADTEAFF
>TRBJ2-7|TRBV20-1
CSARDPRGSGYEQYF
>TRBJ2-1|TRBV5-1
CASSLVALAGAHEQFF
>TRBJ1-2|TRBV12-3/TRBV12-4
CASSPIVTGYTF
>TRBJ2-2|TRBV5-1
CASSLLVTGGDTGELFF
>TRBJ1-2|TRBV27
CASSATEQYGYTF